This T cell receptor beta chain was obtained from a study of CD8 T cells in Susac syndrome. Study-level results: It was acknowledged by the study that relatively few individuals were included in its TCR sequencing and HLA analysis.

As concerns this clonotype: The antigen is unknown.

RNA totalling about 0.45 to 1 ug underwent reverse transcription with random hexamers. TCR beta CDR3 was amplified by immunoSEQ multiplex PCR. This amplification extended across 54 Vbeta and 13 Jbeta segments. Each CDR3 protein is one row after TCRdb ran MiXCR on the immunoSEQ multiplex PCR reads. The sample contains around 170,000 distinct CDR3 sequences, approximately 95% of which appear only once. Sequencing targeted TCR beta in blood CD8+ and CD4+ T cells. Negative isolation was applied to CD8+ and CD4+ T cells, and FACS enrichment was applied to TEMRA cells. This CDR3 is 12 amino acids long. V was trimmed by 1 base and J by 5 bases, leaving 4 bases between them. Germline loops: CDR1 LGHDT, CDR2 YNNKEL (reference sequence).

The rearrangement links TRBV3-1 to TRBJ2-3; the D is unclear. The TCR originated in a human donor with multiple sclerosis. The sequenced sample consisted of CD8+ T cells from PBMCs. For the CDR3, the DNA is TGTGCCAGCAGCCAAGGTGGAGATACGCAGTATTTT. Translated, it gives CASSQGGDTQYF.